This T cell receptor beta chain was sequenced in a study of cytotoxic CD8 clonotypes in ibrutinib-treated CLL. Overall study context: Sample averages reached 250,000 or so productive templates and tens of thousands of productive rearrangements.

For this clone: Its matching antigen is unknown.

The study, taken as a whole, reports: Public clonotypes, an uncommon group, contracted or remained stable on treatment.

Sequenced by immunoSEQ multiplex PCR; TCRdb stores in-frame clones only, minus some. The sample comprises about 70,000 clones, around nine tenths of which are singletons, and 3.1% rests with the top ten. This CDR3 region has 16 residues. V was pared by 1 base and J by 4 bases, with 6 bases of the junction left unmatched. Germline loops: CDR1 SGHTA, CDR2 FQGNSA. Library input was 1.5 to 2 micrograms of DNA from cryopreserved PBMCs. This TCR derives from a human donor with chronic lymphocytic leukemia. The source material was PBMCs, sampled after 12 months of ibrutinib treatment. J is TRBJ1-3 and V is TRBV7-2; the match to TRBD1 covers 8 bases. The CDR3 sequence is CASSLDPGGRGNTIYF. CDR3 nucleotide sequence: TGTGCCAGCAGCTTAGACCCAGGGGGCAGGGGAAACACCATATATTTT.